This T cell receptor (beta chain) was identified during a study of T cells in Graves' hyperthyroidism and ophthalmopathy. The wider study: Any treatment followed the collection of peripheral blood at initial diagnosis.

Study results and caveats: Progression to ophthalmopathy was predicted a median of about six months early.

The germline V gene encodes CDR1 LGHNT and CDR2 FRNRAP. The CDR3 is 12 residues long. The V and J ends lost 10 bases and 3 bases respectively, with 12 bases between them. Authors of the study amplified TCR beta CDR3 regions from RNA transcripts. HTBI primers were the set used in a first-round RT-PCR of the TCR CDR3. TCRdb independently ran MiXCR on the multiplex PCR reads; one entry per CDR3 protein. The sample lists 500,000 or so distinct CDR3 sequences; approximately 17% were seen once. In regard to this clonotype: What it binds is unknown.

Fresh peripheral blood, about 10 ml of it, supplied the PBMCs. The TCR sequence derives from a woman younger than 35 with Graves' ophthalmopathy. Sequencing was carried out using blood. V and J are TRBV12-5 and TRBJ2-5; a possible D gene is TRBD2 (7 bases). The CDR3: CANKGGEETQYF. The CDR3 nucleotides read TGTGCTAACAAGGGGGGGGAAGAGACCCAGTACTTC.